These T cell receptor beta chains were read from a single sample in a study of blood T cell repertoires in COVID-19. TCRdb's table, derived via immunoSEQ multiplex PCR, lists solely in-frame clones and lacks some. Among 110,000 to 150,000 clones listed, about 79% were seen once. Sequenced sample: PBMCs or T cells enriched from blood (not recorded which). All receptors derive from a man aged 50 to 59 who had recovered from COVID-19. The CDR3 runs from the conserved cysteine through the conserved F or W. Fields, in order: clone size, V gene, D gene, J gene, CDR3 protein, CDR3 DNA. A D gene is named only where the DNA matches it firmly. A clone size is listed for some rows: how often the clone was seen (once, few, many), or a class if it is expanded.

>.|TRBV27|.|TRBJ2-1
CASTQAGSRSYNEQFF
TGTGCCAGCACCCAAGCCGGGAGTCGATCCTACAATGAGCAGTTCTTC
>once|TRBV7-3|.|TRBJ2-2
CASSFGRSGNTGELFF
TGTGCCAGCAGCTTCGGTCGGAGCGGAAACACCGGGGAGCTGTTTTTT
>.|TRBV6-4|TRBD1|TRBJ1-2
CANTGTVDYGYTF
TGTGCCAACACCGGGACAGTTGACTATGGCTACACCTTC
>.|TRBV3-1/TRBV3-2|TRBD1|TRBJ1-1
CASSPWDRGDTEAFF
TGTGCCAGCAGCCCATGGGACAGGGGAGACACTGAAGCTTTCTTT
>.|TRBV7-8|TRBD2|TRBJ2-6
CASSSRRGDGANVLTF
TGTGCCAGCAGCTCCAGGCGGGGGGATGGGGCCAACGTCCTGACTTTC
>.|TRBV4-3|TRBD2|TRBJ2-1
CASSPLAGGSSYNEQFF
TGCGCCAGCAGCCCCTTAGCGGGGGGAAGCTCCTACAATGAGCAGTTCTTC
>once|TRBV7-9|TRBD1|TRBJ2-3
CASSRTGVLRDTQYF
TGTGCCAGCAGCCGGACAGGGGTTTTGAGAGATACGCAGTATTTT
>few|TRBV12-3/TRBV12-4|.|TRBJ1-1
CASSLQGGTEAFF
TGTGCCAGCAGTTTACAGGGAGGAACTGAAGCTTTCTTT
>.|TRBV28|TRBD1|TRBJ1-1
CASSAGQGRYTEAFF
TGTGCCAGCAGTGCCGGACAGGGGCGATACACTGAAGCTTTCTTT
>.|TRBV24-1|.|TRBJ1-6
CATSDNRVGTPNSPLHF
TGTGCCACCAGTGATAACAGGGTGGGAACTCCTAATTCACCCCTCCACTTT
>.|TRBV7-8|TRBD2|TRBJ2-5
CASSIDSGGAETQYF
TGTGCCAGCAGCATAGATAGCGGGGGGGCCGAGACCCAGTACTTC
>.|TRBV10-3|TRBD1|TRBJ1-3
CAVRDRGGNTIYF
TGTGCCGTCCGGGACAGGGGGGGAAACACCATATATTTT
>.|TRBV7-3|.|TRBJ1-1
CASSLKGGLGTEAFF
TGTGCCAGCAGCTTAAAGGGGGGGCTCGGCACTGAAGCTTTCTTT
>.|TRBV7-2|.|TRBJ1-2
CASSFGRSYGYTF
TGTGCCAGCAGCTTCGGTAGGAGCTATGGCTACACCTTC
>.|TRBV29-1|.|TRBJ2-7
CGAGGGAYEQYF
TGCGGCGCAGGAGGGGGGGCCTACGAGCAGTACTTC
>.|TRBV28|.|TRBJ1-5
CASESQGQPQHF
TGTGCCAGCGAGTCCCAGGGTCAGCCCCAGCATTTT
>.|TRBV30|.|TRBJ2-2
CAWNFVDTGELFF
TGTGCCTGGAATTTTGTAGACACCGGGGAGCTGTTTTTT
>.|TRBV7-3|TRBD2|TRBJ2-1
CASSYRTSGAEQFF
TGTGCCAGCAGCTACCGGACTAGCGGCGCTGAGCAGTTCTTC
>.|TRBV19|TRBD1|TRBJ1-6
CASSMTGANSPLHF
TGTGCCAGTAGTATGACAGGGGCAAATTCACCCCTCCACTTT
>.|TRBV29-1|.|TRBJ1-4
CSALDEKLFF
TGCAGCGCCCTTGATGAAAAACTGTTTTTT
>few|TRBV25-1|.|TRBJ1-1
CASSEYGGGRTSEAFF
TGTGCCAGCAGTGAATACGGTGGAGGGAGAACTAGTGAAGCTTTCTTT
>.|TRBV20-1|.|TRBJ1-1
CSARDNTEAFF
TGCAGTGCTAGAGATAATACTGAAGCTTTCTTT
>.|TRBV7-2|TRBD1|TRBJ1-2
CASSVQGADYGYTF
TGTGCCAGCAGCGTACAGGGGGCCGACTATGGCTACACCTTC